This T cell receptor (beta chain) came from a study of human T cells and chemical hapten exposure. Noted time point: patch test 2, 6 weeks after DPC sensitization. Treatment denoted: therapeutic diphenylcyclopropenone sensitization with weekly scalp DPC. Ahead of each patch test application, blood was drawn. The CDR3 is 13 amino acids. V was trimmed by 5 bases and J by 4 bases, leaving 6 bases between them. Unique molecular identifiers were affixed to discrete cDNA molecules within the library. TCRdb reprocessed the RACE reads via MiXCR and lists one record per CDR3 protein. The sample lists 75,000 to 100,000 distinct CDR3 sequences, about 9.3% occurring once.

Specimen: whole blood, collected in connection with sensitization to the hapten diphenylcyclopropenone (DPC). The receptor was derived from a woman in her forties with alopecia areata. Some clones in this sample may be carry-over from other donors' samples. The genes are TRBV12-3 or TRBV12-4 and TRBJ2-6, with D maybe TRBD1 (5 bases). Here the CDR3 DNA reads TGTGCCAGCAGTAGGGGCGGGGCCAACGTCCTGACTTTC. It encodes CASSRGGANVLTF.